This paragraph reports one T cell receptor beta chain. These data are taken from a study of blood T cell repertoires in COVID-19. Some clones are missing from TCRdb's copy, which holds only in-frame ones; the method was immunoSEQ multiplex PCR. The sample includes 250,000 or so clones, about 87% seen only once; the top ten take roughly 6.3%. The source of this sequence is a young woman with COVID-19, enrolled during active disease. Sequencing was carried out using peripheral blood.

CDR3: CASSFSLVGDSERWETQYF. CDR3 nucleotide sequence: TGTGCCAGCAGCTTCAGTTTGGTGGGAGACTCCGAGAGGTGGGAGACCCAGTACTTC. The rearrangement links TRBV11-3 to TRBJ2-5, with D maybe TRBD2 (5 bases). Germline V gene data show CDR1 as SGHNT and CDR2 as YENEEA. This CDR3 spans 19 amino acids. V was trimmed by 3 bases and J by 5 bases, leaving 28 bases between them.